A selection of T cell receptor beta chains follows, all from one sample in a study of cytomegalovirus exposure and HLA in healthy donors. Clones were read by immunoSEQ multiplex PCR, and TCRdb kept only the in-frame ones, dropping some. Of roughly 120,000 clones in the sample, approximately 78% were seen once. The material sequenced was PBMCs. Receptor source: a man aged 40-50 years in good health and CMV-seronegative. Each CDR3 is given with its conserved first and last residue. The order of the fields is CDR3 protein, CDR3 DNA, J gene, clone size, V gene, D gene. A D gene is named only where the DNA matches it firmly. Not all rows give a size; the values are once, few, many and, for expanded clones, a class.

CDR3 protein: CASSQELKGSRAGELFF
CDR3 DNA: TGCGCCAGCAGCCAAGAGTTGAAGGGCTCGAGGGCCGGGGAGCTGTTTTTT
J gene: TRBJ2-2
clone size: -
V gene: TRBV4-1
D gene: -

CDR3 protein: CAIRLGTGGYNEQFF
CDR3 DNA: TGTGCCATCAGACTCGGGACAGGGGGCTACAATGAGCAGTTCTTC
J gene: TRBJ2-1
clone size: once
V gene: TRBV10-3
D gene: TRBD1

CDR3 protein: CASSQRWAHHSNQPQHF
CDR3 DNA: TGCGCCAGCAGCCAACGATGGGCCCACCATAGCAATCAGCCCCAGCATTTT
J gene: TRBJ1-5
clone size: few
V gene: TRBV4-3
D gene: -

CDR3 protein: CASSERDTHHYSNQPQHF
CDR3 DNA: TGCGCCAGCAGTGAAAGGGACACTCATCATTATAGCAATCAGCCCCAGCATTTT
J gene: TRBJ1-5
clone size: -
V gene: TRBV10-1
D gene: -

CDR3 protein: CASSLRGSYNEQFF
CDR3 DNA: TGTGCCAGCAGCTTGCGGGGCTCCTACAATGAGCAGTTCTTC
J gene: TRBJ2-1
clone size: -
V gene: TRBV5-4
D gene: -

CDR3 protein: CASSKGGEEASTDTQYF
CDR3 DNA: TGTGCCAGCAGCAAAGGGGGGGAGGAAGCGAGCACAGATACGCAGTATTTT
J gene: TRBJ2-3
clone size: -
V gene: TRBV21-1
D gene: -

CDR3 protein: CASSANIAEDTQYF
CDR3 DNA: TGTGCCAGCAGTGCTAATATCGCTGAGGATACGCAGTATTTT
J gene: TRBJ2-3
clone size: once
V gene: TRBV6-4
D gene: -

CDR3 protein: CASSSPWRGDQETQYF
CDR3 DNA: TGTGCCAGCAGTTCCCCTTGGCGGGGCGACCAAGAGACCCAGTACTTC
J gene: TRBJ2-5
clone size: -
V gene: TRBV27
D gene: -

CDR3 protein: CASSLGARSYEQYF
CDR3 DNA: TGTGCCAGCAGCTTAGGGGCCAGGTCCTACGAGCAGTACTTC
J gene: TRBJ2-7
clone size: -
V gene: TRBV7-2
D gene: -

CDR3 protein: CATTNAGTGGGYGYTF
CDR3 DNA: TGTGCCACCACCAACGCCGGGACAGGGGGCGGTTATGGCTACACCTTC
J gene: TRBJ1-2
clone size: -
V gene: TRBV28
D gene: TRBD1

CDR3 protein: CSSSSLTGAYEQYF
CDR3 DNA: TGTTCCAGCAGCTCCTTGACAGGGGCCTACGAGCAGTACTTC
J gene: TRBJ2-7
clone size: -
V gene: TRBV7-9
D gene: TRBD1

CDR3 protein: CASSPDGLGNEKLFF
CDR3 DNA: TGTGCCAGCAGCCCGGATGGACTCGGGAATGAAAAACTGTTTTTT
J gene: TRBJ1-4
clone size: -
V gene: TRBV5-4
D gene: -

CDR3 protein: CSCQQPTDTQYF
CDR3 DNA: TGTTCCTGTCAACAGCCCACAGATACGCAGTATTTT
J gene: TRBJ2-3
clone size: -
V gene: TRBV7-9
D gene: -

CDR3 protein: CASSLSPQTRETQYF
CDR3 DNA: TGTGCCAGCAGTTTATCGCCCCAGACGAGGGAGACCCAGTACTTC
J gene: TRBJ2-5
clone size: -
V gene: TRBV27
D gene: -

CDR3 protein: CASSLDGRGSDGYTF
CDR3 DNA: TGTGCCAGCAGCTTAGATGGCAGGGGATCAGATGGCTACACCTTC
J gene: TRBJ1-2
clone size: few
V gene: TRBV11-2
D gene: -

CDR3 protein: CASSPGRRSGVGNTIYF
CDR3 DNA: TGCGCCAGCAGCCCAGGAAGGCGGTCAGGGGTCGGAAACACCATATATTTT
J gene: TRBJ1-3
clone size: -
V gene: TRBV4-1
D gene: -

CDR3 protein: CASSEEPGRDEQYF
CDR3 DNA: TGTGCCAGCAGTGAAGAGCCGGGAAGGGACGAGCAGTACTTC
J gene: TRBJ2-7
clone size: -
V gene: TRBV6-1
D gene: -

CDR3 protein: CASSPFYHQTGQETQYF
CDR3 DNA: TGTGCCAGCTCACCATTCTACCATCAGACGGGACAAGAGACCCAGTACTTC
J gene: TRBJ2-5
clone size: -
V gene: TRBV18
D gene: -

CDR3 protein: CASSPDRNSPLHF
CDR3 DNA: TGTGCCAGCAGCCCAGACAGGAATTCACCCCTCCACTTT
J gene: TRBJ1-6
clone size: -
V gene: TRBV11-2
D gene: -

CDR3 protein: CASGPRTGAEQYF
CDR3 DNA: TGTGCCAGCGGACCGAGGACAGGGGCCGAGCAGTACTTC
J gene: TRBJ2-7
clone size: -
V gene: TRBV6-5
D gene: TRBD1

CDR3 protein: CASSLLAGGGNTGELFF
CDR3 DNA: TGTGCCAGCAGCCTGCTAGCGGGGGGAGGAAACACCGGGGAGCTGTTTTTT
J gene: TRBJ2-2
clone size: -
V gene: TRBV7-2
D gene: TRBD2

CDR3 protein: CASSPGGVDGYTF
CDR3 DNA: TGTGCCAGCAGCCCCGGGGGGGTCGATGGCTACACCTTC
J gene: TRBJ1-2
clone size: -
V gene: TRBV6-6
D gene: -

CDR3 protein: CASSPPGQGLRGYTF
CDR3 DNA: TGCGCCAGCAGCCCCCCGGGACAGGGTTTACGGGGCTACACCTTC
J gene: TRBJ1-2
clone size: -
V gene: TRBV4-3
D gene: TRBD1

CDR3 protein: CASSLAGVPEAFF
CDR3 DNA: TGCGCCAGCAGCTTGGCCGGGGTCCCTGAAGCTTTCTTT
J gene: TRBJ1-1
clone size: -
V gene: TRBV5-1
D gene: -

CDR3 protein: CASSLPGQNYGYTF
CDR3 DNA: TGTGCCAGCAGCTTACCGGGACAAAACTATGGCTACACCTTC
J gene: TRBJ1-2
clone size: once
V gene: TRBV7-3
D gene: -

CDR3 protein: CASSAARSLSGNTIYF
CDR3 DNA: TGTGCCAGCAGCGCTGCGAGGTCCCTCTCTGGAAACACCATATATTTT
J gene: TRBJ1-3
clone size: -
V gene: TRBV5-6
D gene: -

CDR3 protein: CASSFKGALNTGELFF
CDR3 DNA: TGCGCCAGCAGCTTCAAGGGGGCCTTAAACACCGGGGAGCTGTTTTTT
J gene: TRBJ2-2
clone size: -
V gene: TRBV5-1
D gene: TRBD1

CDR3 protein: CAWTDTNYGYTF
CDR3 DNA: TGTGCCTGGACTGACACAAACTATGGCTACACCTTC
J gene: TRBJ1-2
clone size: -
V gene: TRBV30
D gene: -

CDR3 protein: CASSLTTTGGQYF
CDR3 DNA: TGTGCCAGCAGCTTAACTACGACAGGAGGGCAGTACTTC
J gene: TRBJ2-7
clone size: -
V gene: TRBV5-5
D gene: -

CDR3 protein: CSVAGRAHEQYF
CDR3 DNA: TGCAGCGTTGCCGGCAGGGCCCACGAGCAGTACTTC
J gene: TRBJ2-7
clone size: -
V gene: TRBV29-1
D gene: -

CDR3 protein: CASSLLEDTQYF
CDR3 DNA: TGTGCCAGCAGCTTGTTGGAGGATACGCAGTATTTT
J gene: TRBJ2-3
clone size: once
V gene: TRBV7-9
D gene: -

CDR3 protein: CSVTGLSSYNEQFF
CDR3 DNA: TGCAGCGTTACAGGGCTGAGCTCCTACAATGAGCAGTTCTTC
J gene: TRBJ2-1
clone size: -
V gene: TRBV29-1
D gene: -

CDR3 protein: CASQGGLAGRNEQFF
CDR3 DNA: TGTGCCAGCCAAGGGGGACTAGCGGGTCGCAATGAGCAGTTCTTC
J gene: TRBJ2-1
clone size: -
V gene: TRBV2
D gene: TRBD2

CDR3 protein: CASRAIGQGNQPQHF
CDR3 DNA: TGTGCCAGCAGGGCTATCGGACAGGGAAATCAGCCCCAGCATTTT
J gene: TRBJ1-5
clone size: -
V gene: TRBV2
D gene: TRBD1

CDR3 protein: CASSSQGVGEAQYF
CDR3 DNA: TGTGCTAGCAGCTCACAGGGGGTCGGAGAGGCCCAGTACTTC
J gene: TRBJ2-5
clone size: -
V gene: TRBV7-7
D gene: TRBD1

CDR3 protein: CATSSDSSNEKLFF
CDR3 DNA: TGTGCCACCTCCTCCGACAGTTCTAATGAAAAACTGTTTTTT
J gene: TRBJ1-4
clone size: -
V gene: TRBV10-3
D gene: -

CDR3 protein: CASSVRAYEAFF
CDR3 DNA: TGTGCCAGCAGTGTGAGGGCTTATGAAGCTTTCTTT
J gene: TRBJ1-1
clone size: -
V gene: TRBV6-1
D gene: -